The clone carrying this T cell receptor (beta chain) was counted only a few times. What it recognizes is unknown. This entry comes from a study of glioma-infiltrating T cells. This CDR3 region has 15 residues. Germline-derived CDR1 and CDR2 are MNHEY and SMNVEV (reference sequence). The V and J ends lost 5 bases and 5 bases, in that order; junction bases with no gene match: 8. Using RNA template, CDR3s of TCR alpha and beta were amplified with iRepertoire arm-PCR. TCRdb reprocessed the multiplex PCR reads via MiXCR and lists one record per CDR3 protein. The sample includes about 140,000 distinct CDR3 sequences, about two fifths of them seen just once. Study outcomes and limitations: Above-expected tissue-blood divergence occurred in all gliomas, most in low-grade ones.

The receptor comes from a human donor with low-grade glioma or glioblastoma, undergoing nonglioma brain surgery, or in good health (not recorded which). V is TRBV27 and J is TRBJ1-1; 10 bases match TRBD1. Sequencing was done on a sample of glioma tissue, nonneoplastic brain tissue, or PBMCs (not recorded which). In DNA form, the CDR3 reads TGTGCCAGCAGTAGCTGGACAGGGGGGTCGACTGAAGCTTTCTTT. It translates to CASSSWTGGSTEAFF.